One sample yielded the 30 T cell receptor beta chains listed below, sequenced in a study of regulatory T cells in long-lasting Graves disease. With iRepertoire HTBI primers and Arm-PCR of CDR3 regions, TCR beta libraries were built. TCRdb used MiXCR to reprocess the multiplex PCR reads, holding one entry per CDR3 protein. The sample holds about 370,000 distinct CDR3 sequences, about 14% seen once. The time point here: newly diagnosed GD, antithyroid drugs for less than 3 months. The TCR library was made from RNA that had been extracted from PBMCs in TRIzol. This sample comprised peripheral blood mononuclear cells (PBMCs), obtained at new diagnosis, from a patient treated with antithyroid drugs. Receptors were obtained from a female donor with Graves disease.

Only a few counts were recorded for this clonotype. V gene TRBV11-2 combines with J gene TRBJ2-3, with D perhaps matching TRBD1 (5 bases). The CDR3 contains 13 residues. The V and J ends lost 2 bases and 6 bases respectively, with 9 bases between them. The germline gives CDR1 SGHAT, CDR2 FQNNGV. CDR3 nucleotides: TGTGCCAGCAGCTTACCCGACAGCGATACGCAGTATTTT. It translates to CASSLPDSDTQYF. Full variable domain (remainder filled in from reference TRBV11-2 and TRBJ2-3): EAGVAQSPRYKIIEKRQSVAFWCNPISGHATLYWYQQILGQGPKLLIQFQNNGVVDDSQLPKDRFSAERLKGVDSTLKIQPAKLEDSAVYLCASSLPDSDTQYFGPGTRLTVL.

This clonotype has more than one count but fewer than ten. V gene TRBV6-2 or TRBV6-3 combines with J gene TRBJ1-2; D is ambiguous. The CDR3 extends over 13 amino acids. Germline V lookup: CDR1 MNHEY, CDR2 SVGEGT. Trimming took 5 bases from V and 6 from J, leaving 13 bases between them. The DNA of the CDR3 is TGTGCCAGCAGTCGAGACCCGGGTCATGGCTACACCTTC. Protein: CASSRDPGHGYTF.

The chain carries TRBV7-3 and TRBJ1-1; D may be TRBD1 (5 bases). CDR3 length equals 13 residues. The ends were cut back, 0 bases at V and 6 bases at J, with 8 bases in the middle. Germline CDR1 and CDR2: SGHTA and FQGTGA. CDR3 region: CASSLTPTAEAFF. The DNA for the CDR3 is TGTGCCAGCAGCTTAACTCCGACAGCTGAAGCTTTCTTT.

The rearrangement joins TRBV27 to TRBJ2-2, with 7 bases fitting TRBD1. V trimming: 5 bases; J trimming: 4 bases; junction bases outside the gene matches: 4. CDR1 MNHEY and CDR2 SMNVEV come from the germline V gene (reference sequence). This CDR3 region has 14 residues. CDR3 amino acids: CASSKTGITGELFF. The CDR3 nucleotides read TGTGCCAGCAGTAAGACAGGGATCACCGGGGAGCTGTTTTTT.

This clonotype has only a few counts. A clone one base away is much larger, so this may be a read error. The chain combines TRBV20-1 with TRBJ2-7; 8 nucleotides agree with TRBD1. V shed 5 bases and J 3 bases; nucleotides not matched to a gene: 6. The CDR3 totals 13 residues. Per germline, CDR1 DFQATT and CDR2 SNEGSKA (reference sequence). The CDR3 bases are TGCAGTGCTGAGGCAGGGGGCGTCTACGAGCAGTACTTC. It encodes CSAEAGGVYEQYF.

This clonotype was picked up a small number of times. The V and J genes are TRBV27 and TRBJ2-6; the match to TRBD1 covers 9 bases. This CDR3 is 16 amino acids long. V shed 7 bases and J 0 bases; nucleotides not matched to a gene: 4. Germline CDR1 reads MNHEY; CDR2 reads SMNVEV (reference sequence). In DNA, the CDR3 is TGTGCCAGCACCGGGACAGGGTCCTCTGGGGCCAACGTCCTGACTTTC. Protein sequence: CASTGTGSSGANVLTF.

This clonotype showed up many times. The J gene is TRBJ2-1, the V gene TRBV11-2; D uncertain. The CDR3 runs to 14 residues. V was pared by 1 base and J by 6 bases, with 10 bases between. Germline lookup yields CDR1 SGHAT and CDR2 FQNNGV. This CDR3 reads CASSLVWQPNEQFF. The CDR3 DNA is TGTGCCAGCAGCTTAGTCTGGCAGCCCAATGAGCAGTTCTTC.

This clonotype was counted at least ten times. V gene TRBV12-3 or TRBV12-4 combines with J gene TRBJ2-7; possibly TRBD2 for D (6 bases). V was trimmed by 6 bases and J by 0 bases, leaving 21 bases between them. The CDR3 consists of 17 residues. The CDR3 spells CASSSFAVHGSSYEQYF. CDR3 bases: TGTGCCAGCAGCTCCTTCGCCGTCCACGGGAGCTCCTACGAGCAGTACTTC.

About this clonotype: Lacking the conserved final phenylalanine or tryptophan, this CDR3 likely reflects a read error. The V gene is TRBV4-1, the J gene TRBJ2-7; D not certain. The CDR3 covers 13 residues. The V end lost 4 bases, the J end lost 7 bases, and 14 bases lay between the germline ends. Per germline, CDR1 MGHRA and CDR2 YSYEKL. The CDR3 protein is CASSLGGPEEQYL. CDR3 sequence (DNA): TGCGCCAGCAGCCTAGGCGGTCCGGAAGAGCAGTACCTC.

This clonotype was found many times. This chain connects TRBV2 to TRBJ2-7; maybe TRBD2 (5 bases). The CDR3 sequence is 11 residues long. Germline CDR1 SNHLY, CDR2 FYNNEI. The V gene lost 9 bases and the J gene lost 3 bases, with 9 bases spanning the gap. This chain's CDR3 is CASVGGYEQYF. The CDR3 nucleotides are TGTGCCAGTGTCGGAGGCTACGAGCAGTACTTC.

This clonotype appeared a few times. A single base separates this from a much larger clone, so it may be a read error. V usage is TRBV28 and J usage is TRBJ1-2; 9 bases are shared with TRBD1. The germline V gene has CDR1 MDHEN and CDR2 SYDVKM. The V and J ends lost 7 bases and 4 bases, in that order; junction bases with no gene match: 7. The CDR3 has 14 residues. CDR3 nucleotide sequence: TGTGCCAGCACCGGGACAGGGTTTACCTATGGCTACACCTTC. The encoded protein is CASTGTGFTYGYTF.

This clonotype was seen many times. CDR3 in DNA: TGTGCCAGCAGCCGGGGACAATTCACAGATACGCAGTATTTT. Its translation: CASSRGQFTDTQYF. This rearrangement joins TRBV27 to TRBJ2-3, with D tentatively TRBD1 (6 bases). The CDR3 is 14 residues long. The V gene's germline CDR1 is MNHEY and CDR2 SMNVEV (reference sequence). Trimming stripped 6 bases from V and 2 bases from J, with 12 bases between.

This clonotype was recorded a few times. The rearrangement links TRBV19 to TRBJ2-1, with D unclear. The germline V gene encodes CDR1 LNHDA and CDR2 SQIVND (reference sequence). V lost 3 bases, J lost 7 bases, and 16 bases lay in between. This CDR3 is built from 15 residues. The CDR3 DNA follows: TGTGCCAGTAGTATGTCAGGCCAAGTGGGGAATGAGCAGTTCTTC. Translating it yields CASSMSGQVGNEQFF.

This clonotype has at least ten counts. The chain recombines TRBV27 with TRBJ2-1; 7 nucleotides align to TRBD2. Trimming at V came to 3 bases and at J to 10 bases, leaving 6 bases not matched to a gene. Germline-derived CDR1 and CDR2 are MNHEY and SMNVEV (reference sequence). This CDR3 is 13 amino acids long. The CDR3 region has the DNA TGTGCCAGCAGTTTCAGCGGGGAGGGAGAGCAGTTCTTC. Encoded protein: CASSFSGEGEQFF.

This clonotype has at least ten counts. This chain joins TRBV7-9 and TRBJ1-6, with TRBD1 as a possible D gene (5 bases). CDR1 and CDR2 from the germline V gene are SEHNR and FQNEAQ (reference sequence). CDR3 size: 14 residues. V dropped 4 bases and J dropped 10 bases, with 14 bases sitting between them. The CDR3 region is CASSYSQSGSPLHF. The DNA for the CDR3 is TGTGCCAGCAGCTACTCCCAGTCAGGGTCACCCCTCCACTTT.

The gene calls are TRBV19 and TRBJ1-1; 9 bases are a match to TRBD1. CDR3 size: 14 residues. Per germline, CDR1 LNHDA and CDR2 SQIVND (reference sequence). V was clipped by 6 bases and J by 3 bases; unmatched bases: 5. The CDR3 region is CASRRDRVDTEAFF. The CDR3 DNA is TGTGCCAGTAGACGGGACAGGGTTGACACTGAAGCTTTCTTT. Variable domain in full (rest from reference TRBV19 and TRBJ1-1): DGGITQSPKYLFRKEGQNVTLSCEQNLNHDAMYWYRQDPGQGLRLIYYSQIVNDFQKGDIAEGYSVSREKKESFPLTVTSAQKNPTAFYLCASRRDRVDTEAFFGQGTRLTVV.

This clonotype was counted only a few times. This chain uses TRBV28 with TRBJ2-7; TRBD2 agrees at 7 bases. Germline CDR1 and CDR2: MDHEN and SYDVKM. The CDR3 loop spans 13 amino acids. V lost 5 bases, J lost 12 bases, and 13 bases stayed unmatched. The CDR3 reads CASSLGEGRRRYF. The CDR3 DNA reads as TGTGCCAGCAGTCTTGGGGAGGGGAGACGTCGGTACTTC.

Only a few counts were recorded for this clonotype. The J gene is TRBJ1-2, the V gene TRBV11-2, with unresolved D. The CDR3 extends over 14 amino acids. The V gene's germline CDR1 is SGHAT and CDR2 FQNNGV. V lost 3 bases to trimming and J lost 8 bases, with 16 bases between them. The CDR3 bases are TGTGCCAGCAGCTTCATCCCTGGGAGAAGGGGCTACACCTTC. Its translation is CASSFIPGRRGYTF.

This clonotype was recorded many times. This sequence joins TRBV24-1 and TRBJ1-1, with TRBD1 as a possible D gene (5 bases). V shed 4 bases and J shed 5 bases, with 10 bases lying between them. CDR1 and CDR2 from the germline V gene are KGHDR and SFDVKD. The CDR3 extends over 13 amino acids. The CDR3 protein is CATSEAGSTEAFF. The CDR3 DNA is TGTGCCACCAGTGAAGCAGGGAGTACTGAAGCTTTCTTT.

This clonotype was detected once. This chain uses TRBV6-2 or TRBV6-3 with TRBJ2-3; 8 bases match TRBD1. The CDR3 length is 14 residues. Trimming at V came to 5 bases and at J to 7 bases, leaving 8 bases not matched to a gene. Germline-derived CDR1 and CDR2 are MNHEY and SVGEGT. The DNA of the CDR3 is TGTGCCAGCAGTGAAATCCAGGGGGCAAATACGCAGTATTTT. Translating it yields CASSEIQGANTQYF.

This clonotype was observed many times. This chain links TRBV6-5 with TRBJ2-5; D gene ambiguous. The CDR3 is 13 residues long. The germline V and J ends were trimmed by 2 bases and 0 bases, with 4 bases remaining between them. Germline loops: CDR1 MNHEY, CDR2 SVGAGI. The CDR3: CASSYADQETQYF. CDR3 coding DNA: TGTGCCAGCAGTTACGCGGACCAAGAGACCCAGTACTTC.

Many counts were recorded for this clonotype. The chain combines TRBV2 with TRBJ2-3; a weak D match, TRBD1 (6 bases). Trimming removed 1 base at V and 6 bases at J, with 14 bases between. This CDR3 has 15 amino acids. Germline CDR1 SNHLY, CDR2 FYNNEI. CDR3: CASSEGRGGWDTQYF. CDR3 bases: TGTGCCAGCAGTGAAGGCAGGGGTGGTTGGGATACGCAGTATTTT.

The gene calls are TRBV20-1 and TRBJ2-7; D tentatively reads TRBD1 or TRBD2 (5 bases each). The CDR3 runs to 14 residues. The germline V and J ends were trimmed by 8 bases and 7 bases, with 24 bases remaining between them. Germline assignment: CDR1 DFQATT and CDR2 SNEGSKA (reference sequence). In DNA form, the CDR3 reads TGCAGTTCCGCTCCGGGACCCACCTACAATGAGCAGTACTTC. Residues: CSSAPGPTYNEQYF.

This clonotype has at least ten counts. This rearrangement joins TRBV28 to TRBJ2-7; D is possibly TRBD2 (5 bases). V lost 5 bases and J 3 bases, leaving 14 bases between the germline ends. Germline CDR1 reads MDHEN; CDR2 reads SYDVKM. The CDR3 extends over 14 amino acids. The CDR3, as DNA: TGTGCCAGCAGTCCCCCCCGAGGGAACTACGAGCAGTACTTC. It is translated as CASSPPRGNYEQYF.

The sample holds one count of this clonotype. Lacking the conserved final phenylalanine or tryptophan, this CDR3 likely reflects a read error. The chain combines TRBV5-1 with TRBJ1-1, with 7 bases lining up with TRBD1. In germline, CDR1 is SGHRS, CDR2 YFSETQ. The CDR3 totals 16 residues. The V gene end was trimmed by 4 bases and the J gene end by 0 bases; junction bases not matched to a gene: 9. The CDR3 coding sequence is TGCGCCAGCAGCCCCGGGACAGTCGGCATGAACACTGAAGCTTTCTCT. It encodes CASSPGTVGMNTEAFS.

This clonotype has ten or more counts. J is TRBJ2-7 and V is TRBV15, with TRBD1 matching 7 bases. V lost 2 bases, J lost 5 bases, and 12 bases stayed unmatched. This CDR3 contains 16 residues. In germline, CDR1 is LNHNV, CDR2 YYDKDF (reference sequence). CDR3: CATSRQTRDSVNEQYF. CDR3 nucleotide sequence: TGTGCCACCAGCAGACAAACGAGGGACAGTGTGAACGAGCAGTACTTC.

In this sample, this clonotype turned up many times. The chain has TRBV13 and TRBJ1-1; D is perhaps TRBD1 (6 bases). The CDR3 is 15 amino acids. V lost 5 bases, J lost 3 bases, and 16 bases lay in between. Germline V gene data show CDR1 as PRHDT and CDR2 as FYEKMQ (reference sequence). CDR3 loop: CASSQFKGEYTEAFF. The CDR3 nucleotides are TGTGCCAGCAGCCAATTCAAGGGGGAGTACACTGAAGCTTTCTTT.

In its sample, this clonotype was seen many times. The V call is TRBV20-1, the J call TRBJ1-1; tentatively, D is TRBD1 (6 bases). Germline V CDR1 and CDR2: DFQATT, SNEGSKA (reference sequence). The germline V and J ends were trimmed by 2 bases and 3 bases, with 13 bases remaining between them. The CDR3 is 14 residues long. The DNA for the CDR3 is TGCAGTGCTAGACGGACAGTTTCCTACACTGAAGCTTTCTTT. Translating gives CSARRTVSYTEAFF.

This clonotype turned up a few times. The CDR3 DNA follows: TGCGCCCCCAGCCGGGGGGTAGGAGGTGAAAAACTGTTTTTT. This codes for CAPSRGVGGEKLFF. The chain has TRBV5-1 and TRBJ1-4; D possibly corresponds to TRBD1 (5 bases). The CDR3 runs to 14 residues. V lost 10 bases to trimming and J lost 7 bases, with 20 bases between them. Looked up from germline, CDR1 is SGHRS and CDR2 is YFSETQ. The whole variable domain, filled in from reference TRBV5-1 and TRBJ1-4, reads KAGVTQTPRYLIKTRGQQVTLSCSPISGHRSVSWYQQTPGQGLQFLFEYFSETQRNKGNFPGRFSGRQFSNSRSEMNVSTLELGDSALYLCAPSRGVGGEKLFFGSGTQLSVL.

This clonotype has just a few counts. V is TRBV12-3 or TRBV12-4 and J is TRBJ1-5; 12 positions agree with TRBD1. V lost 5 bases to trimming and J lost 1 base; unmatched junction nucleotides: 3. This CDR3 is built from 16 residues. CDR3 in DNA: TGTGCCAGCAGTGGGACAGGGGGCGGAAGCAATCAGCCCCAGCATTTT. Amino acids: CASSGTGGGSNQPQHF.